The clone carrying this T cell receptor beta chain was seen many times. Its antigen is undetermined. Individual cDNA molecules carried attached unique molecular identifiers. TCRdb itself ran the 5' RACE reads through MiXCR, one entry per CDR3 protein. Counted here are about 58,000 distinct CDR3 sequences, more than 9.5% occurring once; the ten biggest clones make up 7.5% to 10%. This sample was taken from a study of early T cells in non-severe SARS-CoV-2 infection. Overall study context: Sequencing of bulk RNA from unsorted whole blood was done, without chain pairing.

General observations from the study: Sequences matched to VDJdb favored anti-spike CD8 responses, while private and CD4 specificities were missed.

The material sequenced was whole blood. This sequence was found in an adult who was a healthcare worker with PCR-confirmed SARS-CoV-2 infection or an uninfected control (not recorded which).

For the CDR3, the DNA is TGTGCCAGCTCACCAGAGGGCCTGAACACTGAAGCTTTCTTT. This encodes CASSPEGLNTEAFF. The chain employs TRBV18 and TRBJ1-1; unclear D gene. V was pared by 2 bases and J by 0 bases, with 7 bases between. The CDR3 covers 14 residues. Germline CDR1 and CDR2: KGHSH and LQKENI.